These 17 T cell receptor beta chains originate from one sample sequenced in a study of CD8 T cells in ankylosing spondylitis. Whole-study results and caveats: Ankylosing spondylitis blood appeared to be characterized by a TCR beta motif of about 8 highly homologous variants.

What these receptors recognize is not known. TCRdb independently ran MiXCR on the 5' RACE reads; one entry per CDR3 protein. The sample yields roughly 700,000 distinct CDR3 sequences, around 19% seen once. The sequencing sample was made of blood, either unsorted or a sorted T cell fraction (not recorded which). Every receptor here comes from a male donor with ankylosing spondylitis.

A few counts support this clonotype. V usage is TRBV24-1 and J usage is TRBJ2-3; 8 bases align to TRBD1. Germline loops: CDR1 KGHDR, CDR2 SFDVKD. CDR3 size: 15 residues. Trimming removed 3 bases from V and 5 bases from J; junction bases left unmatched: 6. DNA of the CDR3: TGTGCCACCAGTGATCAGGACAGGGATGGAGATACGCAGTATTTT. Translating it yields CATSDQDRDGDTQYF.

The chain employs TRBV4-1 and TRBJ2-3; no definite D call. This CDR3 spans 15 amino acids. V was clipped by 4 bases and J by 1 base, with 12 bases between them. Germline V gene sequence: CDR1 MGHRA, CDR2 YSYEKL. The CDR3 region is CASSPLGPGTDTQYF. DNA of the CDR3: TGCGCCAGCAGCCCCCTCGGGCCTGGCACAGATACGCAGTATTTT.

The chain is built from TRBV27 and TRBJ2-7; TRBD1 aligns across 10 bases. The junction had 8 bases not matched to a gene; V was cut back by 5 bases and J by 4 bases. CDR3 length equals 15 residues. In germline, CDR1 is MNHEY, CDR2 SMNVEV (reference sequence). CDR3 DNA sequence: TGTGCCAGCAGTCGCTCCGGGACAGGGGTTTACGAGCAGTACTTC. Translating it yields CASSRSGTGVYEQYF.

In this sample, this clonotype turned up a few times. One end of the junction is discordant with germline, which a read error may explain. V and J are TRBV7-9 and TRBJ2-7; D is unresolved. Germline V gene lookup returns CDR1 SEHNR and CDR2 FQNEAQ (reference sequence). There are 12 residues in the CDR3. The DNA for the CDR3 is TGTGCCAGCAGCCCCCCCTTGAGGACCGCCGTCTTC. Its protein product is CASSPPLRTAVF.

There are a few counts of this clonotype. The V and J genes are TRBV27 and TRBJ1-1; D may be TRBD1 (6 bases). Trimming pared 6 bases from V and 4 bases from J, leaving 18 bases between. CDR1 and CDR2 (germline): MNHEY, SMNVEV (reference sequence). This CDR3 comprises 15 residues. CDR3: CASRTTQGAGTEAFF. For the CDR3, the DNA is TGTGCCAGCAGGACCACACAGGGTGCAGGCACTGAAGCTTTCTTT.

This clonotype appeared many times. The gene calls are TRBV5-6 and TRBJ1-5; D unclear. Trimming pared 2 bases from V and 5 bases from J, leaving 8 bases between. The V gene's germline CDR1 is SGHDT and CDR2 YYEEEE. The CDR3 covers 13 residues. The CDR3 loop is CASSFREDQPQHF. The CDR3 nucleotides are TGTGCCAGCAGCTTTCGGGAAGATCAGCCCCAGCATTTT.

The chain links TRBV21-1 to TRBJ1-4. TRBV21-1 corresponds to a pseudogene. The CDR3 runs 13 residues. CDR3 amino acids: CASSKDSNEKLFF. In DNA form, the CDR3 reads TGTGCCAGCAGCAAAGATTCTAATGAAAAACTGTTTTTT.

In its sample, this clonotype was seen a few times. As DNA, the CDR3 is TGCAGTGCTAGAGACGGATCTAGAAGCACAGATACGCAGTATTTT. It is translated as CSARDGSRSTDTQYF. The rearrangement links TRBV20-1 to TRBJ2-3; D remains ambiguous. Trimming removed 0 bases at V and 0 bases at J, with 10 bases between. Germline CDR1 and CDR2: DFQATT and SNEGSKA (reference sequence). CDR3 length: 15 residues.

This clonotype was seen many times. The gene calls are TRBV12-3 or TRBV12-4 and TRBJ2-7; 9 bases are a match to TRBD1. This CDR3 is 13 amino acids long. V was pared by 6 bases and J by 2 bases, with 2 bases of the junction left unmatched. In DNA form, the CDR3 reads TGTGCCAGCAGGGGGGACAGGGCCTACGAGCAGTACTTC. Its translation: CASRGDRAYEQYF.

This clonotype was counted many times. The chain uses TRBV7-2 and TRBJ1-2; 9 nucleotides agree with TRBD1. Losses at the gene ends were 4 bases for V and 2 bases for J; bases not matched to a gene: 5. The germline gives CDR1 SGHTA, CDR2 FQGNSA. CDR3 length: 15 residues. CDR3 bases: TGTGCCAGCAGCTACGGGGGACAGGGCAACTATGGCTACACCTTC. It translates to CASSYGGQGNYGYTF. The entire variable domain, with the rest obtained from reference TRBV7-2 and TRBJ1-2, is as follows: GAGVSQSPSNKVTEKGKDVELRCDPISGHTALYWYRQSLGQGLEFLIYFQGNSAPDKSGLPSDRFSAERTGGSVSTLTIQRTQQEDSAVYLCASSYGGQGNYGYTFGSGTRLTVV.

The V call is TRBV11-2, the J call TRBJ2-3; D gene unclear. The CDR3 sequence is 13 residues long. Deletions cut 4 bases from V and 4 bases from J, with 9 bases between. Germline V gives CDR1 SGHAT, CDR2 FQNNGV. The DNA of the CDR3 is TGTGCCAGCAGCTCGGTTCGGGCAGATACGCAGTATTTT. This translates into CASSSVRADTQYF. Filled out from reference TRBV11-2 and TRBJ2-3, the complete variable domain reads EAGVAQSPRYKIIEKRQSVAFWCNPISGHATLYWYQQILGQGPKLLIQFQNNGVVDDSQLPKDRFSAERLKGVDSTLKIQPAKLEDSAVYLCASSSVRADTQYFGPGTRLTVL.

This clonotype was recorded a few times. The chain's CDR3 is CASSPGVVGTGELFF. In nucleotides, the CDR3 is TGTGCCAGCAGCCCAGGGGTGGTGGGGACCGGGGAGCTGTTTTTT. V and J are TRBV7-6 and TRBJ2-2; a possible D gene is TRBD1 (6 bases). Germline-derived CDR1 and CDR2 are SGHVS and FNYEAQ. V was cut by 5 bases and J by 5 bases, with 15 bases left in between. The CDR3 loop spans 15 amino acids. Supplemented by reference TRBV7-6 and TRBJ2-2, the full variable domain reads GAGVSQSPRYKVTKRGQDVALRCDPISGHVSLYWYRQALGQGPEFLTYFNYEAQQDKSGLPNDRFSAERPEGSISTLTIQRTEQRDSAMYRCASSPGVVGTGELFFGEGSRLTVL.

This chain uses TRBV25-1 with TRBJ2-5, with a weak D call TRBD2 (6 bases). The germline V and J ends were trimmed by 8 bases and 2 bases, with 27 bases remaining between them. The CDR3 is made up of 18 amino acids. In germline, CDR1 is MGHDK, CDR2 SYGVNS. Written as DNA, the CDR3 is TGTGCCAGCCCCGACTTCGAACCGAGAGCGGGTCGACAAGAGACCCAGTACTTC. This encodes CASPDFEPRAGRQETQYF.

The V call is TRBV2, the J call TRBJ2-3; tentatively, D is TRBD1 (5 bases). Trimming took 4 bases from V and 2 from J, leaving 10 bases between them. The CDR3 consists of 14 residues. From germline, CDR1 is SNHLY and CDR2 FYNNEI. The CDR3 sequence: CASSGFRATDTQYF. For the CDR3, the DNA is TGTGCCAGCAGTGGTTTCAGGGCCACAGATACGCAGTATTTT.

This clonotype was detected only a few times. The chain combines TRBV27 with TRBJ2-3, with 7 bases lining up with TRBD1. The CDR3 loop spans 15 amino acids. Trimming took 5 bases from V and 5 from J; bases not matched to a gene: 10. Germline loops: CDR1 MNHEY, CDR2 SMNVEV (reference sequence). The CDR3: CASSPGTGAGDTQYF. The CDR3 coding sequence is TGTGCCAGCAGTCCGGGAACAGGGGCGGGAGATACGCAGTATTTT.

The chain carries TRBV29-1 and TRBJ2-2; D possibly corresponds to TRBD2 (6 bases). This CDR3 contains 14 residues. V was shortened by 4 bases and J by 0 bases, with 9 bases between the two germline ends. The germline V gene encodes CDR1 SQVTM and CDR2 ANQGSEA. CDR3 protein: CSVVAVTNTGELFF. In DNA, the CDR3 is TGCAGCGTTGTAGCGGTTACGAACACCGGGGAGCTGTTTTTT.

The chain joins TRBV25-1 to TRBJ1-1; no definite D call. Germline values: CDR1 MGHDK, CDR2 SYGVNS. Between the trimmed V and J ends, which lost 7 bases and 4 bases, there was a span of 22 bases. This CDR3 has 16 amino acids. The CDR3 DNA reads TGTGCCAGCACCAAGGGAGCGGTGAGTGGAGGCACTGAAGCTTTCTTT. This encodes CASTKGAVSGGTEAFF.